A selection of T cell receptor beta chains follows, all from one sample in a study of cytomegalovirus exposure and HLA in healthy donors. Only in-frame clones appear in the TCRdb table, and some are missing; sequencing was by immunoSEQ multiplex PCR. Of some 170,000 clones in the sample, more than 70% were seen once. The sequenced material came from PBMCs. Source of these receptors: a young man in good health and CMV-seropositive. CDR3s include the opening cysteine and the closing phenylalanine or tryptophan. D genes are given only for firm matches. Expanded clones get a size class; other rows say once, few or many, or leave the size out.

V gene	D gene	clone size	J gene	CDR3 protein	CDR3 DNA
TRBV5-1	NA	NA	TRBJ1-1	CASSSTTIPGTEAFF	TGCGCCAGCAGCTCGACCACCATTCCGGGAACTGAAGCTTTCTTT
TRBV10-3	TRBD1	NA	TRBJ2-1	CAIRNQGGGGEQFF	TGTGCCATCAGAAACCAAGGGGGCGGCGGTGAGCAGTTCTTC
TRBV6-6	TRBD1	NA	TRBJ1-2	CASTYFDRAYGYTF	TGTGCCAGCACCTACTTCGACAGGGCTTATGGCTACACCTTC
TRBV9	TRBD1	NA	TRBJ2-5	CASSPEGQGRETQYF	TGTGCCAGCAGCCCGGAGGGACAGGGGAGAGAGACCCAGTACTTC
TRBV28	TRBD1	NA	TRBJ2-3	CASKPSGTGSDTQYF	TGTGCCAGCAAACCTTCGGGGACAGGATCAGATACGCAGTATTTT
TRBV11-2	TRBD1	NA	TRBJ1-1	CASSRGTGEMNTEAFF	TGTGCCAGCAGCAGGGGGACAGGGGAGATGAACACTGAAGCTTTCTTT
TRBV6-5	NA	once	TRBJ2-2	CASGRTGELFF	TGTGCCAGCGGGAGGACCGGGGAGCTGTTTTTT
TRBV5-5	TRBD1	NA	TRBJ1-2	CASSVDRGLGYTF	TGTGCCAGCAGCGTAGACAGGGGCTTAGGCTACACCTTC
TRBV6-4	TRBD1	NA	TRBJ1-5	CARGGRSGSNQPQHF	TGTGCCAGAGGGGGCAGGTCGGGGAGCAATCAGCCCCAGCATTTT
TRBV28	NA	NA	TRBJ1-5	CASSFQQEYQPQHF	TGTGCCAGCAGTTTTCAACAGGAGTATCAGCCCCAGCATTTT
TRBV7-6	NA	many	TRBJ1-5	CASSLAQGNNQPQHF	TGTGCCAGCAGCTTAGCACAGGGAAATAATCAGCCCCAGCATTTT
TRBV18	TRBD2	NA	TRBJ2-7	CASSPLASGSRHEQYF	TGTGCCAGCTCACCACTGGCTAGCGGGAGTCGGCACGAGCAGTACTTC
TRBV9	TRBD1	NA	TRBJ1-2	CASSVGTGDGYTF	TGTGCCAGCAGCGTCGGGACAGGGGATGGCTACACCTTC
TRBV27	NA	NA	TRBJ2-1	CASSRVAGRSYNEQFF	TGTGCCAGCAGCCGGGTGGCGGGTCGCTCCTACAATGAGCAGTTCTTC
TRBV6-5	TRBD1	NA	TRBJ2-7	CASSTSRDRSYEQYF	TGTGCCAGCAGTACTTCCCGGGACAGATCCTACGAGCAGTACTTC
TRBV7-2	NA	NA	TRBJ1-5	CASSLEQNQPQHF	TGTGCCAGCAGCCTCGAACAAAATCAGCCCCAGCATTTT
TRBV9	TRBD1	NA	TRBJ2-1	CASSGDSYNEQFF	TGTGCCAGCAGCGGGGACAGTTACAATGAGCAGTTCTTC
TRBV4-3	NA	NA	TRBJ1-6	CASSRSTGSDSPLHF	TGCGCCAGCAGCCGGTCAACAGGATCGGATTCACCCCTCCACTTT
TRBV7-9	NA	NA	TRBJ1-2	CASSLQGLGIGYTF	TGTGCCAGCAGCCTACAGGGCCTTGGAATCGGCTACACCTTC
TRBV4-1	TRBD2	NA	TRBJ2-7	CASSQEGRGGEQYF	TGCGCCAGCAGCCAAGAGGGGCGCGGGGGCGAGCAGTACTTC
TRBV28	NA	few	TRBJ2-3	CASSLRDTQYF	TGTGCCAGCAGTTTACGTGATACGCAGTATTTT
TRBV29-1	TRBD1	NA	TRBJ2-7	CSVPRAPGQGEGYEQYF	TGCAGCGTCCCCCGTGCCCCCGGACAGGGGGAGGGTTACGAGCAGTACTTC
TRBV9	TRBD2	NA	TRBJ2-2	CASSAGGLAGVSGELFF	TGTGCCAGCAGCGCAGGCGGACTAGCGGGAGTATCCGGGGAGCTGTTTTTT
TRBV2	TRBD2	once	TRBJ2-7	CASNSGADSGNEYF	TGTGCCAGCAATTCTGGGGCAGATAGCGGGAACGAGTACTTC
TRBV19	NA	NA	TRBJ2-6	CASNHRYRVTSSGANVLTF	TGTGCCAGTAACCACCGTTACAGGGTAACTTCCTCTGGGGCCAACGTCCTGACTTTC
TRBV7-2	NA	NA	TRBJ1-2	CASSLAVDYGYTF	TGTGCCAGCAGCTTAGCGGTAGACTATGGCTACACCTTC
TRBV6-5	TRBD2	NA	TRBJ2-5	CASSSLAGGGKTQYF	TGTGCCAGCAGTTCACTAGCGGGGGGCGGAAAGACCCAGTACTTC
TRBV29-1	NA	NA	TRBJ2-3	CSVAQGLRSRTDTQYF	TGCAGCGTTGCCCAGGGGTTAAGGTCTCGCACAGATACGCAGTATTTT
TRBV30	NA	NA	TRBJ1-1	CAWSRDMNTEAFF	TGTGCCTGGAGTCGGGACATGAACACTGAAGCTTTCTTT
TRBV7-6	TRBD2	NA	TRBJ2-3	CASSLGIQRGGLLDTQYF	TGTGCCAGCAGCTTAGGAATCCAGCGGGGGGGCCTCCTGGATACGCAGTATTTT
TRBV5-4	TRBD1	NA	TRBJ1-6	CASSRDREFYNSPLHF	TGTGCCAGCAGCCGCGACAGGGAATTTTATAATTCACCCCTCCACTTT
TRBV18	NA	NA	TRBJ2-5	CASSPQGAGETQYF	TGTGCCAGCTCACCACAAGGGGCCGGGGAGACCCAGTACTTC
TRBV19	NA	NA	TRBJ1-1	CASSRRAGNTEAFF	TGTGCCAGTAGTCGGCGGGCCGGGAACACTGAAGCTTTCTTT
TRBV9	TRBD2	NA	TRBJ2-5	CASSAGLAVETQYF	TGTGCCAGCAGCGCAGGACTAGCGGTGGAGACCCAGTACTTC
TRBV7-7	TRBD2	NA	TRBJ2-1	CASSPSYGGRVDEQFF	TGTGCTAGCAGCCCTTCCTATGGCGGGAGGGTGGATGAGCAGTTCTTC
TRBV9	TRBD1	NA	TRBJ1-2	CASSPRRTGINYGYTF	TGTGCCAGCAGCCCACGACGGACAGGCATTAACTATGGCTACACCTTC
TRBV28	TRBD1	few	TRBJ1-2	CASSRQGADYGYTF	TGTGCCAGCAGCCGACAGGGGGCAGACTATGGCTACACCTTC
TRBV7-9	NA	NA	TRBJ1-2	CASSPGQNYGYTF	TGTGCCAGCAGCCCCGGACAGAACTATGGCTACACCTTC
TRBV2	TRBD2	NA	TRBJ2-7	CASSEGLAETYEQYF	TGTGCCAGCAGTGAGGGACTAGCGGAGACCTACGAGCAGTACTTC
TRBV6-6	NA	NA	TRBJ1-5	CASSRTDMAQPQHF	TGTGCCAGCAGCAGGACAGATATGGCCCAGCCCCAGCATTTT
TRBV7-6	TRBD2	NA	TRBJ2-1	CASSLGAAGVLSPQFF	TGTGCCAGCAGCTTAGGTGCAGCGGGAGTACTATCCCCGCAGTTCTTC
TRBV4-3	NA	NA	TRBJ1-3	CASSQEGGAGRTGNTIYF	TGCGCCAGCAGCCAAGAAGGGGGGGCAGGGAGAACTGGAAACACCATATATTTT
TRBV5-1	TRBD1	NA	TRBJ2-5	CASSSEQGMAETQYF	TGCGCCAGCAGCTCCGAACAGGGGATGGCGGAGACCCAGTACTTC
TRBV9	NA	NA	TRBJ2-2	CASSVAGGGELFF	TGTGCCAGCAGCGTAGCCGGGGGAGGGGAGCTGTTTTTT
TRBV7-6	NA	once	TRBJ2-3	CASSPVLSTDTQYF	TGTGCCAGCAGTCCCGTCCTGTCCACAGATACGCAGTATTTT
TRBV9	TRBD1	NA	TRBJ1-1	CASSVARTGGGTEAFF	TGTGCCAGCAGCGTAGCCCGGACAGGGGGAGGTACTGAAGCTTTCTTT
TRBV2	NA	NA	TRBJ1-6	CATQGGRSGSPLHF	TGTGCCACCCAGGGCGGCAGGTCCGGTTCACCCCTCCACTTT
TRBV6-5	NA	NA	TRBJ2-4	CARGPGEIAKNIQYF	TGTGCCAGGGGACCAGGGGAAATAGCCAAAAACATTCAGTACTTC
TRBV19	TRBD2	NA	TRBJ2-5	CASSIGSGRARETQYF	TGTGCCAGTAGTATCGGTAGCGGGAGGGCCCGGGAGACCCAGTACTTC
TRBV1	NA	NA	TRBJ2-1	CTSSQVSGLAGDNEQFF	TGCACCAGCAGCCAAGTATCAGGACTAGCGGGAGACAATGAGCAGTTCTTC
TRBV5-1	TRBD2	NA	TRBJ2-3	CASSLVLAGGPGDTQYF	TGCGCCAGCAGCTTGGTACTAGCGGGAGGGCCAGGAGATACGCAGTATTTT
TRBV28	NA	once	TRBJ1-1	CASSFSRRSPEAFF	TGTGCCAGCAGTTTTTCCCGGCGGTCCCCTGAAGCTTTCTTT
TRBV9	TRBD2	NA	TRBJ2-1	CASSGRGAGDYNEQFF	TGTGCCAGCAGCGGCCGCGGAGCGGGGGATTACAATGAGCAGTTCTTC